The rows below give T cell receptor beta chains drawn from one sample of a study of graft-versus-host responses after intestinal transplantation. Their recognized antigens are unknown. Produced via immunoSEQ multiplex PCR; TCRdb's table is partial and in-frame only. The data contain about 130,000 clones, 85% to 95% of them singletons. Specimen: unstimulated CD4+ T cells sorted from spleen or lymph node cells, collected before intestinal transplant. All receptors derive from a human donor who received an intestinal transplant. CDR3s include the opening cysteine and the closing phenylalanine or tryptophan. D genes are given only for firm matches. Clone size, where shown, is once, few, many, or a class for clones that have expanded.

size	V	J	D	CDR3	DNA
NA	TRBV28	TRBJ1-5	NA	CASNLNSNQPQHF	TGTGCCAGCAACCTAAATAGCAATCAGCCCCAGCATTTT
NA	TRBV7-2	TRBJ1-3	NA	CASSSGGNTIYF	TGTGCCAGCAGCTCAGGGGGAAACACCATATATTTT
NA	TRBV6-1	TRBJ2-3	TRBD2	CASSEGLAGADTQYF	TGTGCCAGCAGTGAAGGCCTAGCGGGAGCGGATACGCAGTATTTT
NA	TRBV19	TRBJ2-7	TRBD1	CASIRGTGSPYEQYF	TGTGCCAGTATACGCGGGACAGGTAGTCCCTACGAGCAGTACTTC
NA	TRBV4-2	TRBJ2-7	NA	CASRQSSISYEQYF	TGTGCCAGCAGGCAGTCGAGCATCAGCTACGAGCAGTACTTC
NA	TRBV9	TRBJ2-7	NA	CASSATAANSYEQYF	TGTGCCAGCAGCGCTACCGCCGCAAACTCCTACGAGCAGTACTTC
once	TRBV20-1	TRBJ2-1	NA	CSASRYNEQFF	TGCAGTGCTTCGAGATATAATGAGCAGTTCTTC
NA	TRBV9	TRBJ2-2	TRBD1	CASSVDSRKGGVGELFF	TGTGCCAGCAGCGTTGATTCTCGAAAAGGGGGCGTCGGGGAGCTGTTTTTT
NA	TRBV19	TRBJ2-7	NA	CASSISGNPSFFSYEQYF	TGTGCCAGTAGTATCTCGGGCAACCCTAGCTTCTTTTCCTACGAGCAGTACTTC
few	TRBV9	TRBJ1-1	NA	CASSVDVNTEAFF	TGTGCCAGCAGCGTAGACGTGAACACTGAAGCTTTCTTT
NA	TRBV30	TRBJ2-1	NA	CAWSVSGSFPLTTYNEQFF	TGTGCCTGGAGTGTATCAGGCAGTTTCCCCTTGACAACTTACAATGAGCAGTTCTTC
NA	TRBV28	TRBJ1-6	NA	CASSFWLNNSPLHF	TGTGCCAGCAGTTTTTGGCTTAATAATTCACCCCTCCACTTT
NA	TRBV7-9	TRBJ2-5	TRBD2	CASSLAGTSGRETQYF	TGTGCCAGCAGCTTAGCCGGGACTAGCGGGAGAGAGACCCAGTACTTC
NA	TRBV5-4	TRBJ2-3	TRBD1	CAFKVDRGTDTQYF	TGTGCCTTCAAGGTCGACAGGGGGACAGATACGCAGTATTTT
once	TRBV19	TRBJ2-1	NA	CASSIAWSSYNEQFF	TGTGCCAGTAGTATAGCGTGGAGCTCCTACAATGAGCAGTTCTTC
NA	TRBV19	TRBJ2-7	NA	CASSMGRTAISYEQYF	TGTGCCAGTAGTATGGGGAGGACAGCAATCTCCTACGAGCAGTACTTC
NA	TRBV4-1	TRBJ2-1	NA	CASSQEPSGLEPYNEQFF	TGCGCCAGCAGCCAAGAACCCAGCGGCTTGGAACCCTACAATGAGCAGTTCTTC
NA	TRBV14	TRBJ2-1	NA	CASSQDRGRFNEQFF	TGTGCCAGCAGCCAAGATAGGGGCCGGTTCAATGAGCAGTTCTTC
NA	TRBV19	TRBJ1-5	NA	CASTTDRRGQPQHF	TGTGCCAGTACCACGGACAGAAGGGGTCAGCCCCAGCATTTT
NA	TRBV19	TRBJ1-1	NA	CASSTQQGRGTEAFF	TGTGCCAGTAGTACTCAACAGGGACGTGGTACTGAAGCTTTCTTT
NA	TRBV5-1	TRBJ2-7	TRBD2	CASSPPGLAGAQQYF	TGCGCCAGCAGCCCGCCGGGACTAGCGGGAGCCCAGCAGTACTTC
NA	TRBV2	TRBJ1-4	NA	CASRTGGAEKLFF	TGTGCCAGCAGAACAGGTGGGGCTGAAAAACTGTTTTTT
NA	TRBV25-1	TRBJ2-2	NA	CASTTGPGELFF	TGTGCCAGCACGACCGGCCCCGGGGAGCTGTTTTTT
NA	TRBV18	TRBJ2-7	NA	CASSPPGTTYEQYF	TGTGCCAGCTCACCACCGGGTACCACCTACGAGCAGTACTTC
NA	TRBV28	TRBJ2-7	TRBD1	CASSGQGEQYF	TGTGCCAGCAGTGGACAGGGGGAGCAGTACTTC
NA	TRBV18	TRBJ2-7	NA	CASSPRRGRNYEQYF	TGTGCCAGCTCACCAAGGCGGGGGCGCAACTACGAGCAGTACTTC
NA	TRBV9	TRBJ2-1	TRBD2	CASSVGGAGVVDYEQFF	TGTGCCAGCAGCGTAGGAGGGGCGGGAGTAGTAGACTATGAGCAGTTCTTC
NA	TRBV6-6	TRBJ2-1	TRBD2	CASSRGPLAGDEQFF	TGTGCCAGCAGCCGTGGGCCTCTAGCGGGCGATGAGCAGTTCTTC
NA	TRBV6-1	TRBJ2-5	NA	CASSEAVGGATLEEQYF	TGTGCCAGCAGTGAAGCCGTCGGTGGAGCCACCCTAGAAGAGCAGTACTTC
NA	TRBV21-1	TRBJ2-7	NA	CASSKESYEQYF	TGTGCCAGCAGCAAGGAATCCTACGAGCAGTACTTC
NA	TRBV5-1	TRBJ2-7	NA	CASSLGGVAEQYF	TGCGCCAGCAGCTTGGGAGGGGTGGCCGAGCAGTACTTC
NA	TRBV5-6	TRBJ1-6	NA	CASSRGLLSNSPLHF	TGTGCCAGCAGCCGAGGACTGCTATCTAATTCACCCCTCCACTTT
NA	TRBV11-3	TRBJ2-2	NA	CASSQRQYTGELFF	TGTGCCAGCAGCCAACGACAGTACACCGGGGAGCTGTTTTTT
NA	TRBV9	TRBJ2-1	NA	CASSVWKEGPPDYNEQFF	TGTGCCAGCAGCGTATGGAAGGAGGGCCCTCCGGACTACAATGAGCAGTTCTTC
NA	TRBV7-3	TRBJ1-2	TRBD1	CASSLAGTEFYGYTF	TGTGCCAGCAGCTTAGCCGGGACAGAGTTCTATGGCTACACCTTC
NA	TRBV2	TRBJ2-5	NA	CASRRGLTKGETQYF	TGTGCCAGCAGAAGGGGACTCACGAAGGGGGAGACCCAGTACTTC
NA	TRBV28	TRBJ1-1	TRBD1	CASNVDRDAEAFF	TGTGCCAGCAACGTCGACAGGGACGCTGAAGCTTTCTTT
once	TRBV19	TRBJ2-2	NA	CATKQGTNTGELFF	TGTGCCACCAAACAGGGTACGAACACCGGGGAGCTGTTTTTT
NA	TRBV21-1	TRBJ2-3	NA	CASSKDGGQTDTQYF	TGTGCCAGCAGCAAAGACGGTGGACAAACCGATACGCAGTATTTT
NA	TRBV2	TRBJ2-1	TRBD2	CANRRTSYNEQFF	TGTGCCAACCGTCGGACTAGCTACAATGAGCAGTTCTTC
NA	TRBV5-1	TRBJ2-2	NA	CASSLAQGTTGELFF	TGCGCCAGCAGCTTGGCTCAGGGGACCACCGGGGAGCTGTTTTTT
NA	TRBV6-1	TRBJ1-4	NA	CASSEALRSKATNEKLFF	TGTGCCAGCAGTGAAGCGCTTCGGTCGAAAGCAACTAATGAAAAACTGTTTTTT
NA	TRBV15	TRBJ1-4	NA	CATSREKGGAQEKLFF	TGTGCCACCAGCAGAGAAAAAGGAGGGGCGCAAGAAAAACTGTTTTTT
NA	TRBV28	TRBJ2-7	NA	CASMAVGGSTYEQYF	TGTGCCAGCATGGCGGTGGGGGGTTCGACCTACGAGCAGTACTTC
NA	TRBV19	TRBJ2-3	TRBD2	CASGRIADTQYF	TGTGCCAGCGGGAGGATTGCAGATACGCAGTATTTT
NA	TRBV28	TRBJ1-6	NA	CASSQVNSPLHF	TGTGCCAGCAGTCAGGTGAATTCACCCCTCCACTTT
once	TRBV7-2	TRBJ2-1	TRBD2	CASSILAGPYNEQFF	TGTGCCAGCAGTATACTAGCGGGGCCCTACAATGAGCAGTTCTTC
once	TRBV11-1	TRBJ2-3	NA	CASSPGGTDTQYF	TGTGCCAGCAGCCCCGGGGGTACAGATACGCAGTATTTT
NA	TRBV4-2	TRBJ1-2	NA	CASSQDWKQGYGYTF	TGTGCCAGCAGCCAAGATTGGAAACAGGGCTATGGCTACACCTTC
once	TRBV10-3	TRBJ2-2	TRBD1	CAIRDGTGNTGELFF	TGTGCCATCAGAGACGGGACAGGAAACACCGGGGAGCTGTTTTTT
NA	TRBV27	TRBJ2-5	NA	CASSFRGATVAQYF	TGTGCCAGCAGTTTTAGGGGGGCGACGGTGGCCCAGTACTTC
few	TRBV5-8	TRBJ2-1	NA	CASSPGTYSYNEQFF	TGTGCCAGCAGCCCGGGGACTTACTCCTACAATGAGCAGTTCTTC
NA	TRBV6-1	TRBJ2-5	NA	CASSEVRLETQYF	TGTGCCAGCAGTGAAGTAAGGCTTGAGACCCAGTACTTC
NA	TRBV2	TRBJ2-1	NA	CASSPTAVPYNEQFF	TGTGCCAGCAGTCCGACAGCGGTCCCCTACAATGAGCAGTTCTTC
NA	TRBV6-5	TRBJ2-3	TRBD1	CASSFLPGQGTDTQYF	TGTGCCAGCAGTTTCCTTCCGGGACAGGGCACAGATACGCAGTATTTT
NA	TRBV5-6	TRBJ2-2	TRBD2	CASSFSGRAPGELFF	TGTGCCAGCAGTTTTAGCGGGAGGGCCCCCGGGGAGCTGTTTTTT
few	TRBV19	TRBJ1-2	NA	CASSRSNYGYTF	TGTGCCAGTAGTAGGAGTAACTATGGCTACACCTTC
NA	TRBV9	TRBJ2-1	NA	CASSVALVYNEQFF	TGTGCCAGCAGCGTAGCTCTAGTCTACAATGAGCAGTTCTTC
NA	TRBV15	TRBJ1-5	NA	CATSRSTGQPQHF	TGTGCCACCAGCAGGTCAACAGGGCAGCCCCAGCATTTT